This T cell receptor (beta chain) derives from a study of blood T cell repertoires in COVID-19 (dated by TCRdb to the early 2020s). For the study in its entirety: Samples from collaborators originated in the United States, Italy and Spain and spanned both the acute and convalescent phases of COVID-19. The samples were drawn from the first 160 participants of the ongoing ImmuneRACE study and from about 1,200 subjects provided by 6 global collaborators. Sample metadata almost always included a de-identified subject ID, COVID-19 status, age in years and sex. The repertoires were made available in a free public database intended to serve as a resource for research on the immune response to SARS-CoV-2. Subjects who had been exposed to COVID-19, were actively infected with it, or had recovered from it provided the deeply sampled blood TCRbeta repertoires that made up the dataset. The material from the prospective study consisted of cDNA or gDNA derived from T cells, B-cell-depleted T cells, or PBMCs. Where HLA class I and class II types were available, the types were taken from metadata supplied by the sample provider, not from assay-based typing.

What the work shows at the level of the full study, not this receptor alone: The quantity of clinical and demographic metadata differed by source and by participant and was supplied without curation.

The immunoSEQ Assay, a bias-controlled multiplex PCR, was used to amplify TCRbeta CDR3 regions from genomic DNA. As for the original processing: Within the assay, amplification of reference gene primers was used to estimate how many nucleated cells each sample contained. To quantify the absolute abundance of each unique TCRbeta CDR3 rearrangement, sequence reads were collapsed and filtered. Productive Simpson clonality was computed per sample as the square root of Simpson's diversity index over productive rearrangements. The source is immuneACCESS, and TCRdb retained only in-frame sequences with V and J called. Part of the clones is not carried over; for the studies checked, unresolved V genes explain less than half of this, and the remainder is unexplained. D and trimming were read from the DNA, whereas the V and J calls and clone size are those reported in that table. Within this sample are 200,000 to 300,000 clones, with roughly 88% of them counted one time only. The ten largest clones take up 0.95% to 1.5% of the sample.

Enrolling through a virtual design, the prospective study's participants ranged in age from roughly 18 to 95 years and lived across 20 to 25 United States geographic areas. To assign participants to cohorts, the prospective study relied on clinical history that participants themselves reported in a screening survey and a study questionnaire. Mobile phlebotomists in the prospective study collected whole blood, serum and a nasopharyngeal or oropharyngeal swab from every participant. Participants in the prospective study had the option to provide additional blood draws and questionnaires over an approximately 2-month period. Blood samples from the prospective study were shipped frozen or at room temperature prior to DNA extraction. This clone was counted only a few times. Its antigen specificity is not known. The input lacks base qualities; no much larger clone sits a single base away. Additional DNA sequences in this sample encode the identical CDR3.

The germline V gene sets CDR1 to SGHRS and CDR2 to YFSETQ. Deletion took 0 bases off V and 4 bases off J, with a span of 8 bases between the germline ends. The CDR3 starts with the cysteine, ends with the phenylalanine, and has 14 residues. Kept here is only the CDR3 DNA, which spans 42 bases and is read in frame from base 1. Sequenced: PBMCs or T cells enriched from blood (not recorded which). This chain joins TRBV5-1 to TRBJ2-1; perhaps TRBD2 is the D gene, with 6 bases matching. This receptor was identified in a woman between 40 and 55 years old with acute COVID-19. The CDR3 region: CASSLAGTYNEQFF. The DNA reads TGCGCCAGCAGCTTGGCCGGGACTTACAATGAGCAGTTCTTC.